Listed below are T cell receptor beta chains from one sample, sequenced in a study of blood T cell repertoires in COVID-19. Method: immunoSEQ multiplex PCR; TCRdb's copy keeps in-frame clones and lacks some. This repertoire shows 220,000 or so clones, around 90% found once; its top ten account for roughly 15%. The sample was PBMCs or T cells enriched from blood (not recorded which). The receptors were sampled from a man aged 25-40 years who had been exposed to COVID-19. The CDR3 runs from the conserved cysteine through the conserved F or W.

J	V	CDR3
TRBJ2-7	TRBV4-2	CASSPLSSGVYEQYF
TRBJ2-3	TRBV7-9	CASQGTSGSTDTQYF
TRBJ2-1	TRBV3-1/TRBV3-2	CASSQGASGGYNEQFF
TRBJ1-2	TRBV12-3/TRBV12-4	CASSPDRDYGYTF
TRBJ2-3	TRBV18	CASSPSDSSTDTQYF
TRBJ1-2	TRBV5-4	CASSTYEGQVYGYTF
TRBJ2-2	TRBV30	CAWSGGQPGGELFF
TRBJ1-1	TRBV18	CASRPDPREMNTEAFF
TRBJ1-5	TRBV6-6	CASRGDNNQPQHF
TRBJ2-1	TRBV10-1	CASSGLAESSYNEQFF